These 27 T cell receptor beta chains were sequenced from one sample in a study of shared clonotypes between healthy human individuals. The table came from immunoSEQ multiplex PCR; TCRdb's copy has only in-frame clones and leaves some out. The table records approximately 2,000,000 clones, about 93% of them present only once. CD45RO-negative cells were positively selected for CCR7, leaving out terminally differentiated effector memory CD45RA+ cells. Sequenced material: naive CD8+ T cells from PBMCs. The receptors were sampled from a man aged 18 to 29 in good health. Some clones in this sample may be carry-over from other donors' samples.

This CDR3 is CASSLGIEGEQFF. The CDR3 nucleotides read TGTGCCAGCAGCTTAGGAATAGAAGGTGAGCAGTTCTTC. The chain uses TRBV7-9 and TRBJ2-1, with D unclear. This CDR3 spans 13 amino acids. From germline, CDR1 is SEHNR and CDR2 FQNEAQ (reference sequence). V was pared by 1 base and J by 9 bases, with 10 bases between.

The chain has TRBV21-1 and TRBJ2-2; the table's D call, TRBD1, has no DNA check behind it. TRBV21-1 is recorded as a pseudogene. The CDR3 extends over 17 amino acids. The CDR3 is CASSRNPYRPNTGELFF. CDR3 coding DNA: TGTGCCAGCAGCAGGAATCCGTACAGGCCGAACACCGGGGAGCTGTTTTTT.

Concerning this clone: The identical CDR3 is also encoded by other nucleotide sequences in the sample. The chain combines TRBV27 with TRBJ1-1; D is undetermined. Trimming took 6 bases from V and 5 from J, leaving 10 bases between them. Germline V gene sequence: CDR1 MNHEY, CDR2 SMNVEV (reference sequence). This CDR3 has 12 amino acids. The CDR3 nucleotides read TGTGCCAGCAGCCCGGGGAGGACTGAAGCTTTCTTT. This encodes CASSPGRTEAFF.

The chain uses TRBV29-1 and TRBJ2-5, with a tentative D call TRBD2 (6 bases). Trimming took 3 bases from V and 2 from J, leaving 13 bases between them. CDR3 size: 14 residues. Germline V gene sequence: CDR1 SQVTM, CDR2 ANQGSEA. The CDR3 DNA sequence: TGCAGCGTTGAGCGGAGGGCATCTCAAGAGACCCAGTACTTC. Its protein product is CSVERRASQETQYF.

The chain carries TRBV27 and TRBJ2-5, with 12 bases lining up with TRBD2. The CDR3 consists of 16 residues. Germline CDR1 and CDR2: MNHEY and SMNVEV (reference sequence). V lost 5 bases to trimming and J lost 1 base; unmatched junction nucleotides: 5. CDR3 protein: CASSGRLAGAQETQYF. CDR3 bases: TGTGCCAGCAGTGGGAGACTAGCGGGAGCCCAAGAGACCCAGTACTTC.

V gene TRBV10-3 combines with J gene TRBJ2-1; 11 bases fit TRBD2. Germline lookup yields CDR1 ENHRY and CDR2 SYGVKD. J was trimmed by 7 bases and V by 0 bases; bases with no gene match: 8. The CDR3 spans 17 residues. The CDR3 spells CAISESYMVAGGNEQFF. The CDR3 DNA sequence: TGTGCCATCAGTGAGTCGTATATGGTAGCGGGAGGGAATGAGCAGTTCTTC.

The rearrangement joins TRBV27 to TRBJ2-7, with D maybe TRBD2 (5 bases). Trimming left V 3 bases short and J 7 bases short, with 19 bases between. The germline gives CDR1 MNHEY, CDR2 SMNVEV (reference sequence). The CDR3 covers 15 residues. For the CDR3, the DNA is TGTGCCAGCAGTTTGGCCTACGCGACTATTTGGGAGCAGTACTTC. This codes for CASSLAYATIWEQYF.

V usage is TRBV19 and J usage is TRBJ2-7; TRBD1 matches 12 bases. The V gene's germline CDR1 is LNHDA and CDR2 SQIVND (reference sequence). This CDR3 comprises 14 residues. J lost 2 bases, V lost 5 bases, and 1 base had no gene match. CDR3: CASSGTGGPYEQYF. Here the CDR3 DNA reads TGTGCCAGTAGTGGGACAGGGGGCCCCTACGAGCAGTACTTC.

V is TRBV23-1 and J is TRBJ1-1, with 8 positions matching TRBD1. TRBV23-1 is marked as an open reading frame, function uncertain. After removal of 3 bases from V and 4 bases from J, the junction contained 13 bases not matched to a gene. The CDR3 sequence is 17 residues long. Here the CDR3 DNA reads TGCGCCAGCAGTCACGGCAGGGGGCAAGATGCTATCACTGAAGCTTTCTTT. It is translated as CASSHGRGQDAITEAFF.

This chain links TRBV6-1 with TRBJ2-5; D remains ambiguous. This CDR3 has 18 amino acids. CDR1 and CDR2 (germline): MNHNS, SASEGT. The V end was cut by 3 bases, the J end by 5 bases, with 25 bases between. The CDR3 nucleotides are TGTGCCAGCAGTGAGCTCACGAGGTATGGGGTATCGTGGGAGACCCAGTACTTC. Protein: CASSELTRYGVSWETQYF.

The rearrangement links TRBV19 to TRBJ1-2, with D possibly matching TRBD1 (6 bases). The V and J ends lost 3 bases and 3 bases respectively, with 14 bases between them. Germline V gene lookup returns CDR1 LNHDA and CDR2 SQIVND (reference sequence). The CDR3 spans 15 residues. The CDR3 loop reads CASSIQGPGDYGYTF. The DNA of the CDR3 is TGTGCCAGTAGTATTCAAGGTCCAGGGGACTATGGCTACACCTTC.

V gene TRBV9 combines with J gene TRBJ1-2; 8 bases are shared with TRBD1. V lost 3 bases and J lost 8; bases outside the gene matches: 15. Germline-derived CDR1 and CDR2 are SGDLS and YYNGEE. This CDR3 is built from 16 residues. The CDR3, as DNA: TGTGCCAGCAGCGCCCCCCGGACAGGGTTGTATCGCGGCTACACCTTC. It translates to CASSAPRTGLYRGYTF.

The CDR3 region is CASRMRYRPHTDTQYF. CDR3 DNA: TGTGCCAGCAGGATGAGGTATCGGCCCCACACAGATACGCAGTATTTT. This chain uses TRBV28 with TRBJ2-3; D uncertain. The V end lost 6 bases, the J end lost 2 bases, and 18 bases lay between the germline ends. CDR3 length: 16 amino acids. Germline CDR1 MDHEN, CDR2 SYDVKM.

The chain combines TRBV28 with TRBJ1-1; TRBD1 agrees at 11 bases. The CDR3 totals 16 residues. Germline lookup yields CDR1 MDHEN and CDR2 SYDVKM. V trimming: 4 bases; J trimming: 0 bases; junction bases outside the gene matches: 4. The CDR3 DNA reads TGTGCCAGCAGTTCCGGACAGGGGGCTTTGAACACTGAAGCTTTCTTT. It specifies CASSSGQGALNTEAFF.

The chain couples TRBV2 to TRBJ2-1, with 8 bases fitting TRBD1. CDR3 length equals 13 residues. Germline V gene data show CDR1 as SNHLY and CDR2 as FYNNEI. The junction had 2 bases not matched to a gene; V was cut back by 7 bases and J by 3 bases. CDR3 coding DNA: TGTGCCAGCAAAACAGGGGGCTACAATGAGCAGTTCTTC. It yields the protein CASKTGGYNEQFF.

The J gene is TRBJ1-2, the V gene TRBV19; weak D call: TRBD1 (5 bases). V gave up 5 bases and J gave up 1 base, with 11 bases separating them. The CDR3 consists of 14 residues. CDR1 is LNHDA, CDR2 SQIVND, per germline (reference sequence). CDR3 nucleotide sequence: TGTGCCAGTAGTGAAGGGGAACTTAACTATGGCTACACCTTC. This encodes CASSEGELNYGYTF.

The CDR3 is CASRGVAGPNDNEQFF. The CDR3 DNA sequence: TGTGCCAGCAGGGGGGTGGCGGGACCGAATGACAATGAGCAGTTCTTC. The rearrangement joins TRBV7-9 to TRBJ2-1; D might be TRBD2 (6 bases). The CDR3 consists of 16 residues. Per germline, CDR1 SEHNR and CDR2 FQNEAQ (reference sequence). The V and J ends lost 6 bases and 5 bases respectively, with 20 bases between them.

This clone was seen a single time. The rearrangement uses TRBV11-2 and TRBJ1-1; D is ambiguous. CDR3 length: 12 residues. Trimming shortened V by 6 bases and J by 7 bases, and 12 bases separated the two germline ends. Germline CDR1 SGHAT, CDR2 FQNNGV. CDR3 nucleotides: TGTGCCAGCAGGCGTGGGTCCTTTGAAGCTTTCTTT. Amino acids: CASRRGSFEAFF.

The CDR3 sequence is CASSSRQGNENTIYF. Written as DNA, the CDR3 is TGTGCCAGCAGCTCGAGACAGGGGAATGAAAACACCATATATTTT. This sequence joins TRBV11-2 and TRBJ1-3, with TRBD1 identical over 8 bases. Germline CDR1 is SGHAT and CDR2 is FQNNGV. There are 15 residues in the CDR3. V gave up 4 bases and J gave up 6 bases; unmatched junction bases: 8. Full variable domain (remainder filled in from reference TRBV11-2 and TRBJ1-3): EAGVAQSPRYKIIEKRQSVAFWCNPISGHATLYWYQQILGQGPKLLIQFQNNGVVDDSQLPKDRFSAERLKGVDSTLKIQPAKLEDSAVYLCASSSRQGNENTIYFGEGSWLTVV.

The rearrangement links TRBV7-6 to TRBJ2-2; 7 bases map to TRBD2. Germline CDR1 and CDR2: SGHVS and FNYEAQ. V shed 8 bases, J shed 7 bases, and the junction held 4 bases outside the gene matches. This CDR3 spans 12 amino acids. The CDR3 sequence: CASGPGGGELFF. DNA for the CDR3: TGTGCCAGCGGACCGGGGGGCGGGGAGCTGTTTTTT.

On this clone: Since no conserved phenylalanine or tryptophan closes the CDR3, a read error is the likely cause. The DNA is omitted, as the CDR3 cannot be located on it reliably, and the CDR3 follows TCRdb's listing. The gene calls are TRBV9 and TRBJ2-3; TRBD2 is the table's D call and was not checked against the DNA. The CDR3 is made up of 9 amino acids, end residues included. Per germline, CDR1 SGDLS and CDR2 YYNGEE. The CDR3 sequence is CASKKERVG.

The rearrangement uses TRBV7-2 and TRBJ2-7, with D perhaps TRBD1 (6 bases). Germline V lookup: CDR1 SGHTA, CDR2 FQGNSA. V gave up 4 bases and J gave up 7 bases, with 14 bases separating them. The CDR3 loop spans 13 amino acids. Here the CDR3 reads CASSSGQWREQYF. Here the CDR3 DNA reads TGTGCCAGCAGCTCTGGACAGTGGAGGGAGCAGTACTTC.

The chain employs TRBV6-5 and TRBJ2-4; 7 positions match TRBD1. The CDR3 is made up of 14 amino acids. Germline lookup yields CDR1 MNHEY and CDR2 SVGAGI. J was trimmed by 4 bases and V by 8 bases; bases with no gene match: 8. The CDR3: CASRGQGEKNIQYF. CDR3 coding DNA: TGTGCCAGCCGCGGGCAGGGGGAAAAAAACATTCAGTACTTC.

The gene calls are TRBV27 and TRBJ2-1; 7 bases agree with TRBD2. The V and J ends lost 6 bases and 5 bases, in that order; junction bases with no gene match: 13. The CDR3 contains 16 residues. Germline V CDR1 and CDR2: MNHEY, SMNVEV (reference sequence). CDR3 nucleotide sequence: TGTGCCAGCAGGCCTTTAGCGCGGGAGAGCAACAATGAGCAGTTCTTC. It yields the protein CASRPLARESNNEQFF.

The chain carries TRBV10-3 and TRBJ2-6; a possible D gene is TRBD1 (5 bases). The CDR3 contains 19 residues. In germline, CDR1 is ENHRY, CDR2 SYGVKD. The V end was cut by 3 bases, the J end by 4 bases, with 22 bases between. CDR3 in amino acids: CAISDSYTLGVTGANVLTF. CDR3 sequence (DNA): TGTGCCATCAGTGACTCGTATACCCTAGGGGTAACGGGGGCCAACGTCCTGACTTTC.

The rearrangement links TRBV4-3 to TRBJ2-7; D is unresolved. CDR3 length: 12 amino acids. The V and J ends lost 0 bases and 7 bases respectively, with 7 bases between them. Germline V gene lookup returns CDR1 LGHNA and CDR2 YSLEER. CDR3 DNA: TGCGCCAGCAGCCAAGATGGGGTAGAGCAGTACTTC. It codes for CASSQDGVEQYF.

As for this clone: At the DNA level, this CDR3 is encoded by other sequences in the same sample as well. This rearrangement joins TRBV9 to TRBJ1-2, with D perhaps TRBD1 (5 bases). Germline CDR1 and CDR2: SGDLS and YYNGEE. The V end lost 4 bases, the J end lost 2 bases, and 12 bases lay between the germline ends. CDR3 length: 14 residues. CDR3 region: CASSPGGGNYGYTF. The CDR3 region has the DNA TGTGCCAGCAGCCCCGGGGGAGGGAACTATGGCTACACCTTC.